Each of the 27 T cell receptor beta chains below was sequenced from the same sample in a study of tissue T cells after allogeneic stem cell transplantation. Using immunoSEQ multiplex PCR, the repertoire was profiled, and TCRdb retains in-frame clones only, with some absent. The repertoire holds about 22,000 clones, around 70% seen once, with 0.35% to 0.45% in the top ten. Sample: blood. The receptors derive from a female BALB/c mouse in good health. For this mouse line, the MHC haplotype is H2-d.

For this clone: The genes are named according to mouse. The sequenced part of the CDR3 DNA is TGCACCTGCAGTGTGACTGGGAGCTCCTATGAACAGTAC. Encoded protein: CTCSVTGSSYEQY. The full CDR3 is CTCSVTGSSYEQYF. The rearrangement joins TRBV1 to TRBJ2-7; 7 nucleotides align to TRBD2. Read data end 1 residue before the CDR3 end; the end is taken from the germline J gene. Germline values: CDR1 NSQYPW, CDR2 LRSPGD (reference sequence). There are 14 residues in the CDR3. The V segment lost 4 bases and the J segment 0 bases; nucleotides outside the gene matches: 3.

This clone was seen a few times. Genes and germline are mouse. The read is 1 residue too short to cover the CDR3 end, so that end is filled in from the germline J gene. This chain joins TRBV13-1 and TRBJ2-7; D ambiguous. The CDR3 sequence is 13 residues long. CDR1 is NSHNY and CDR2 is SYGAGN in the germline V gene. The V gene lost 2 bases and the J gene lost 0 bases, with 6 bases spanning the gap. The CDR3 sequence is CASSEGHSYEQYF. The covered CDR3 bases are TGTGCCAGCAGTGAGGGCCACTCCTATGAACAGTAC.

A remark on this clone: Mouse gene names apply. Read data end 1 residue before the CDR3 end; the end is taken from the germline J gene. The chain has TRBV1 and TRBJ2-7; 10 positions match TRBD2. The ends lost 4 bases at V and 6 bases at J; junction bases unmatched: 6. Germline-derived CDR1 and CDR2 are NSQYPW and LRSPGD (reference sequence). This CDR3 region has 14 residues. This chain's CDR3 is CTCSGRDWGSEQYF. Partial CDR3 DNA: TGCACCTGCAGTGGCCGGGACTGGGGAAGTGAACAGTAC.

Only one count was recorded for this clone. The gene names here belong to mouse. The read terminates 1 residue before the CDR3 end, so the remaining end is supplied by the germline J gene. The chain is built from TRBV31 and TRBJ2-3; D might be TRBD1 or TRBD2, each matching 5 bases. V shed 1 base and J shed 0 bases, with 11 bases lying between them. The CDR3 has 15 residues. Germline CDR1 and CDR2: GKSSPN and SITVG. CDR3 DNA (partial): TGTGCCTGGAGTCCCCGGGGGTCTAGTGCAGAAACGCTGTAT. Translation gives CAWSPRGSSAETLY. The entire CDR3 sequence reads CAWSPRGSSAETLYF.

This clone turned up a few times. The germline and genes are mouse ones. Sequencing ends 1 residue short of the CDR3 end; the germline J gene provides the rest. V is TRBV4 and J is TRBJ2-1; 7 bases are shared with TRBD2. Looked up from germline, CDR1 is LGHDT and CDR2 is YNNKQL (reference sequence). V lost 4 bases to trimming and J lost 3 bases; unmatched junction nucleotides: 3. CDR3 length: 14 amino acids. The chain's CDR3 is CASSSTGRYAEQFF. Incomplete CDR3 DNA: TGTGCCAGCAGCTCGACTGGGCGCTATGCTGAGCAGTTC.

In regard to this clone: Gene names denote mouse genes. The read terminates 1 residue ahead of where the CDR3 ends, so the germline J gene completes it. The sample contains more than one DNA sequence encoding this CDR3. J is TRBJ2-7 and V is TRBV5, with TRBD2 matching 9 bases. Looked up from germline, CDR1 is LGHNA and CDR2 is YNLKQL (reference sequence). The CDR3 is 15 amino acids. V gave up 0 bases and J gave up 0 bases; unmatched junction bases: 0. The CDR3 protein is CASSQETGGSYEQYF. The covered CDR3 bases are TGTGCCAGCAGCCAAGAGACTGGGGGCTCCTATGAACAGTAC.

The sample holds one count of this clone. Mouse gene names and germline throughout. The CDR3 is CASSQGLGGLDTQYF. The sequenced part of the CDR3 DNA is TGTGCCAGCAGCCAAGGACTGGGGGGTTTAGACACCCAGTAC. The chain links TRBV5 to TRBJ2-5; TRBD2 matches 10 bases. Read sequence stops 1 residue before the CDR3 end, and the germline J gene provides the missing end. V lost 1 base and J lost 5; bases outside the gene matches: 3. From germline, CDR1 is LGHNA and CDR2 YNLKQL (reference sequence). This CDR3 is built from 15 residues.

About this clone: Mouse germline and gene names are used. The sequenced CDR3 bases are TGTGCCAGTCAGGGGAATTCTGGAAATACGCTCTAT. Protein: CASQGNSGNTLY. The whole CDR3 region reads CASQGNSGNTLYF. The chain links TRBV13-1 to TRBJ1-3; D may be TRBD1 (6 bases). The sequence runs out 1 residue before the end of the CDR3; the remainder is reconstructed from the germline J gene. Germline CDR1 reads NSHNY; CDR2 reads SYGAGN. V lost 8 bases, J lost 0 bases, and 9 bases lay in between. The CDR3 extends over 13 amino acids.

As regards this clone: The genes and germline here are from mouse. The sample holds other DNA sequences that translate to the same CDR3. CDR3 DNA (partial): TGTGCCAGCAGCCAGACTGGGGGGGACTATGCTGAGCAGTTC. The encoded protein is CASSQTGGDYAEQF. The complete CDR3 reads CASSQTGGDYAEQFF. The chain carries TRBV2 and TRBJ2-1, with 11 bases matching TRBD2. The read finishes 1 residue shy of the CDR3 end, and the germline J gene is used to complete it. This CDR3 contains 15 residues. After removal of 3 bases from V and 2 bases from J, the junction contained 0 bases not matched to a gene. Germline lookup yields CDR1 LGHNA and CDR2 YSYQKL.

This clone showed up just a few times. Gene names are the mouse ones. Sequencing ends 1 residue short of the CDR3 end; the germline J gene provides the rest. The V call is TRBV29, the J call TRBJ2-7; 7 bases line up with TRBD2. The CDR3 is 12 residues long. The J segment lost 5 bases and the V segment lost 2 bases, leaving 0 bases of the junction unmatched. CDR1 and CDR2 (germline): MSHET, SYDVDS. The CDR3 loop reads CASSLGGDEQYF. CDR3 DNA (partial): TGTGCTAGCAGTTTAGGGGGGGATGAACAGTAC.

A remark on this clone: Genes here carry mouse names. Sequencing ends 1 residue short of the CDR3 end; the germline J gene provides the rest. V is TRBV13-1 and J is TRBJ2-2; no clear D gene. The CDR3 has 15 residues. V shed 0 bases and J shed 0 bases, with 6 bases lying between them. From germline, CDR1 is NSHNY and CDR2 SYGAGN. CDR3 amino acids: CASSDEWANTGQLYF. The CDR3 DNA, read in part, is TGTGCCAGCAGTGATGAATGGGCAAACACCGGGCAGCTCTAC.

To note about this clone: Mouse germline and gene names are used. Read sequence stops 1 residue before the CDR3 end, and the germline J gene provides the missing end. The chain couples TRBV19 to TRBJ2-7; TRBD1 matches 10 bases. This CDR3 is built from 13 residues. The germline V gene encodes CDR1 FNHDT and CDR2 SITEND (reference sequence). The V gene end was trimmed by 4 bases and the J gene end by 6 bases; junction bases not matched to a gene: 4. CDR3: CASSRQGALEQYF. Incomplete CDR3 DNA: TGTGCCAGCAGTCGACAGGGGGCGCTTGAACAGTAC. The full variable domain, its missing parts supplied by reference TRBV19 and TRBJ2-7, is GGIITQTPKFLIGQEGQKLTLKCQQNFNHDTMYWYRQDSGKGLRLIYYSITENDLQKGDLSEGYDASREKKSSFSLTVTSAQKNEMAVFLCASSRQGALEQYFGPGTRLTVL.

As to this clone: The gene names given are mouse names. The read ends 1 residue early relative to the CDR3; the germline J gene fills the gap. The rearrangement uses TRBV19 and TRBJ1-2; D is perhaps TRBD1 (6 bases). There are 13 residues in the CDR3. Trimming took 2 bases from V and 1 from J, leaving 6 bases between them. Germline assignment: CDR1 FNHDT and CDR2 SITEND (reference sequence). The CDR3 region is CASSMGQNSDYTF. CDR3 DNA (partial): TGTGCCAGCAGTATGGGACAAAACTCCGACTACACC. Supplemented by reference TRBV19 and TRBJ1-2, the full variable domain reads GGIITQTPKFLIGQEGQKLTLKCQQNFNHDTMYWYRQDSGKGLRLIYYSITENDLQKGDLSEGYDASREKKSSFSLTVTSAQKNEMAVFLCASSMGQNSDYTFGSGTRLLVI.

On this clone: These gene names are mouse names. CDR3 loop: CAWSQQGGTEVFF. Incomplete CDR3 DNA: TGTGCCTGGAGTCAACAGGGGGGCACAGAAGTCTTC. The V call is TRBV31, the J call TRBJ1-1, with TRBD1 matching over 8 bases. Coverage ceases 1 residue before the CDR3 finishes, and the germline J gene fills in the end. There are 13 residues in the CDR3. The V gene end was trimmed by 1 base and the J gene end by 4 bases; junction bases not matched to a gene: 2. Germline lookup yields CDR1 GKSSPN and CDR2 SITVG.

Comment on this clone: Gene names and germline refer to mouse. CDR3 sequence: CASSSRDRGGTEVFF. CDR3 DNA, as far as it was read: TGTGCTAGCAGTAGCCGGGACAGGGGGGGGACAGAAGTCTTC. The chain combines TRBV29 with TRBJ1-1; 11 bases fit TRBD1. The read gets to within 1 residue of the CDR3 end, and the germline J gene fills in the rest. From germline, CDR1 is MSHET and CDR2 SYDVDS. The CDR3 has 15 residues. Trimming removed 5 bases from V and 5 bases from J; junction bases left unmatched: 7.

As for this clone: The gene names here belong to mouse. The sequence runs out 1 residue before the end of the CDR3; the remainder is reconstructed from the germline J gene. This chain uses TRBV31 with TRBJ1-2; 7 bases match TRBD1. From germline, CDR1 is GKSSPN and CDR2 SITVG. The CDR3 runs to 12 residues. V trimming: 1 base; J trimming: 4 bases; junction bases outside the gene matches: 0. The sequenced CDR3 bases are TGTGCCTGGAGTCGACAGGGCTCCGACTACACC. Amino acid sequence: CAWSRQGSDYT. The CDR3 reads in full as CAWSRQGSDYTF.

As to this clone: Gene names are the mouse ones. Sequencing ends 1 residue short of the CDR3 end; the germline J gene provides the rest. V is TRBV5 and J is TRBJ2-5, with TRBD1 identical over 9 bases. Germline CDR1 reads LGHNA; CDR2 reads YNLKQL (reference sequence). The length of the CDR3 is 14 residues. V shed 1 base and J 7 bases; nucleotides not matched to a gene: 3. The sequenced CDR3 bases are TGTGCCAGCAGCCAAGCCGGGACAGGGAACACCCAGTAC. It yields the protein CASSQAGTGNTQY. The whole CDR3 reads CASSQAGTGNTQYF.

With respect to this clone: The germline and genes are mouse ones. Sequencing ends 1 residue short of the CDR3 end; the germline J gene provides the rest. This chain links TRBV13-3 with TRBJ1-1; D not certain. The CDR3 is made up of 12 amino acids. The V gene's germline CDR1 is NNHDY and CDR2 SYVADS. The V end lost 4 bases, the J end lost 0 bases, and 4 bases lay between the germline ends. CDR3 in amino acids: CASSQANTEVFF. The DNA read from the CDR3 is TGTGCCAGCAGTCAAGCAAACACAGAAGTCTTC.

Comment on this clone: All gene names here are mouse names. Sequencing ends 1 residue short of the CDR3 end; the germline J gene provides the rest. The chain joins TRBV31 to TRBJ2-5; 8 bases map to TRBD1. Germline-derived CDR1 and CDR2 are GKSSPN and SITVG. With 5 bases clipped from V and 6 bases from J, the junction kept 1 base outside the gene matches. CDR3 length: 11 residues. The CDR3 spells CAWDRGDTQYF. Partial CDR3 DNA: TGTGCCTGGGACAGGGGCGACACCCAGTAC.

As for this clone: Gene names and germline match the mouse. The CDR3 end lies 1 residue beyond the end of the read and is filled in from the germline J gene. The V gene is TRBV19, the J gene TRBJ1-4; unclear D gene. The CDR3 is 14 residues long. Deletions cut 5 bases from V and 0 bases from J, with 8 bases between. Germline CDR1 reads FNHDT; CDR2 reads SITEND (reference sequence). CDR3 amino acids: CASRQTISNERLFF. The part of the CDR3 DNA that was read is TGTGCCAGCAGGCAGACAATTTCCAACGAAAGATTATTT.

Note on this clone: All gene names here are mouse names. The read stops 1 residue short of the end of the CDR3; the missing end is completed from the germline J gene. The chain employs TRBV1 and TRBJ1-6, with D unclear. TRBJ1-6 has ORF status, its function being uncertain. The ends were cut back, 4 bases at V and 3 bases at J, with 7 bases in the middle. This CDR3 has 14 amino acids. Germline V gene data show CDR1 as NSQYPW and CDR2 as LRSPGD (reference sequence). The DNA read from the CDR3 is TGCACCTGCAGTGACAAAATCTATAATTCGCCCCTCTAC. Encoded protein: CTCSDKIYNSPLY. The complete CDR3 sequence is CTCSDKIYNSPLYF.

As to this clone: The gene symbols are mouse symbols. The read stops 1 residue short of the end of the CDR3; the missing end is completed from the germline J gene. Different DNA sequences within this sample yield the same CDR3. The J gene is TRBJ2-3, the V gene TRBV2; 8 bases align to TRBD2. This CDR3 is built from 15 residues. Germline V gene lookup returns CDR1 LGHNA and CDR2 YSYQKL. The junction had 2 bases not matched to a gene; V was cut back by 0 bases and J by 3 bases. The CDR3: CASSQEGGGAETLYF. The part of the CDR3 DNA that was read is TGTGCCAGCAGCCAAGAAGGGGGGGGCGCAGAAACGCTGTAT.

To note about this clone: Gene names and germline match the mouse. CDR3 DNA, as far as it was read: TGTGCCTGGAGTCTAAAGGGGGCAAACACCGGGCAGCTCTAC. Encoded protein: CAWSLKGANTGQLY. From start to end, the CDR3 is CAWSLKGANTGQLYF. The chain uses TRBV31 and TRBJ2-2, with D possibly being TRBD1 (6 bases). Read coverage stops 1 residue before the CDR3 terminus; the germline J gene supplies the remainder. The CDR3 runs 15 residues. CDR1 is GKSSPN and CDR2 is SITVG in the germline V gene. Trimming stripped 0 bases from V and 0 bases from J, with 8 bases between.

As regards this clone: Gene names are the mouse ones. Coverage ceases 1 residue before the CDR3 finishes, and the germline J gene fills in the end. This chain joins TRBV13-3 and TRBJ1-6, with 8 bases that match TRBD1. TRBJ1-6 is treated as an ORF (open reading frame) with a function not yet certain. J was trimmed by 8 bases and V by 5 bases; bases with no gene match: 3. Germline V gene lookup returns CDR1 NNHDY and CDR2 SYVADS. The length of the CDR3 is 13 residues. The covered CDR3 bases are TGTGCCAGCAGGGACAGGGAATATTCGCCCCTCTAC. This codes for CASRDREYSPLY. The CDR3 in full is CASRDREYSPLYF.

With regard to this clone: Each gene name is a mouse one. The read terminates 1 residue before the CDR3 end, so the remaining end is supplied by the germline J gene. This chain uses TRBV19 with TRBJ2-3; tentatively, D is TRBD1 (6 bases). Deletions cut 8 bases from V and 1 base from J, with 8 bases between. There are 12 residues in the CDR3. Germline CDR1 is FNHDT and CDR2 is SITEND (reference sequence). The sequenced part of the CDR3 DNA is TGTGCCAGACAGGGTCGTGCAGAAACGCTGTAT. Its protein product is CARQGRAETLY. The whole CDR3 sequence reads CARQGRAETLYF.

Note on this clone: All gene names here are mouse names. The read ends 1 residue shy of where the CDR3 ends; the end is completed using the germline J gene. The rearrangement joins TRBV29 to TRBJ2-1, with 9 bases lining up with TRBD2. Trimming at V came to 2 bases and at J to 10 bases, leaving 9 bases not matched to a gene. CDR3 size: 15 residues. Germline V CDR1 and CDR2: MSHET, SYDVDS. The CDR3 loop is CASSLNWGVGAEQFF. The DNA read from the CDR3 is TGTGCTAGCAGTTTAAACTGGGGGGTGGGGGCGGAGCAGTTC.

A single count supports this clone. Gene labels here are mouse ones. The CDR3 sequence is CASSEEGAGQDTQYF. The CDR3 DNA, read in part, is TGTGCCAGCAGTGAGGAGGGGGCTGGCCAAGACACCCAGTAC. This chain links TRBV13-1 with TRBJ2-5, with D possibly TRBD1 on 7 matching bases. Coverage ceases 1 residue before the CDR3 finishes, and the germline J gene fills in the end. The V end was cut by 2 bases, the J end by 2 bases, with 12 bases between. CDR1 and CDR2 (germline): NSHNY, SYGAGN. The CDR3 has 15 residues.